This TCR beta chain was profiled in a study of T cell changes during pregnancy in multiple sclerosis. Repertoires were generated with immunoSEQ multiplex PCR, while TCRdb's copy carries only in-frame clones and drops some. The sample lists under 150,000 clones, about 95% occurring once. The V segment lost 6 bases and the J segment 5 bases; nucleotides outside the gene matches: 11. Germline V lookup: CDR1 KGHSH, CDR2 LQKENI. This CDR3 has 17 amino acids. The J gene is TRBJ2-2, the V gene TRBV18, with TRBD2 matching 11 bases. The TCR originated in a female donor with multiple sclerosis, enrolled in a pregnancy study. The input for sequencing was peripheral blood, taken after pregnancy. The CDR3, as DNA: TGTGCCAGCTCGTCGACTAGCGGGACCGCTTATACCGGGGAGCTGTTTTTT. Its translation: CASSSTSGTAYTGELFF.